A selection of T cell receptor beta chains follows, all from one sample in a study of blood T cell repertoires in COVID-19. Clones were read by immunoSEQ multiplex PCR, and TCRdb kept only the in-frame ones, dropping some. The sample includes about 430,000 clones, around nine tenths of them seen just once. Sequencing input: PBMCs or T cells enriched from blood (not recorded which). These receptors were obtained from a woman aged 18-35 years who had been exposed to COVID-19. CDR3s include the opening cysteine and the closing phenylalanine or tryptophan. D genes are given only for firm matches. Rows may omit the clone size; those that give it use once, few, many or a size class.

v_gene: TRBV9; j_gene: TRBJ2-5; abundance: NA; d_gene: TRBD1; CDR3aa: CASSLGQGSQETQYF; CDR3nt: TGTGCCAGCAGCTTAGGACAGGGGTCTCAAGAGACCCAGTACTTC
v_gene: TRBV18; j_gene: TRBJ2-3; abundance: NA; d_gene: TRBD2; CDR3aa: CASSWTSGRPPDTQYF; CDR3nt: TGTGCCAGCTCATGGACTAGCGGGAGGCCCCCCGATACGCAGTATTTT
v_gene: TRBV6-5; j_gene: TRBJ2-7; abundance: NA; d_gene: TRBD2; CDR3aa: CASSMGTSYEQYF; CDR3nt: TGTGCCAGCAGTATGGGGACTAGCTACGAGCAGTACTTC
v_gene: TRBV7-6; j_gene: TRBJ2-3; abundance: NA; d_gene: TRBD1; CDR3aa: CASSEQGPQYF; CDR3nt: TGTGCCAGCAGCGAACAGGGGCCGCAGTATTTT
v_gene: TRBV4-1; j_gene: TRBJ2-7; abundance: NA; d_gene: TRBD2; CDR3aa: CASSQDETSGAYEQYF; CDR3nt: TGCGCCAGCAGCCAAGATGAAACTAGCGGGGCCTACGAGCAGTACTTC
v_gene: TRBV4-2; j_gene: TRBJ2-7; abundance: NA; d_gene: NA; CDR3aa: CASSLGTTYEQYF; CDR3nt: TGTGCCAGCAGCTTAGGGACAACCTACGAGCAGTACTTC
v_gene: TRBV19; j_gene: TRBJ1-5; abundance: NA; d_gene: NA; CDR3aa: CASSIEGGNQPQHF; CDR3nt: TGTGCCAGTAGTATTGAGGGAGGCAATCAGCCCCAGCATTTT
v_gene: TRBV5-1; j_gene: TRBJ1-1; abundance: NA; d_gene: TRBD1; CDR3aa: CASSFGQGEAFF; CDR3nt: TGCGCCAGCAGCTTTGGACAGGGTGAAGCTTTCTTT
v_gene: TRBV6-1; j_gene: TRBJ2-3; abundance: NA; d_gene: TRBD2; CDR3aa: CASSESGLAGYTDTQYF; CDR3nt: TGTGCCAGCAGTGAAAGTGGACTAGCGGGATACACAGATACGCAGTATTTT
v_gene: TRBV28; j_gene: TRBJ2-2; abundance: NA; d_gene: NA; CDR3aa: CASSLGQINGELFF; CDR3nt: TGTGCCAGCAGCCTAGGACAAATCAACGGGGAGCTGTTTTTT
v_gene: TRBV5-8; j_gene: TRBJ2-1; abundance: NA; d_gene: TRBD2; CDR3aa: CASRQVGTSSDEQFF; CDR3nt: TGTGCCAGTAGACAGGTAGGGACTAGCAGTGATGAGCAGTTCTTC
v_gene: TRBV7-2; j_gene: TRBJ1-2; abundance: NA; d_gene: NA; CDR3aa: CASSFDRLKYYGYTF; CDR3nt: TGTGCCAGCAGCTTCGACAGGTTAAAATACTATGGCTACACCTTC
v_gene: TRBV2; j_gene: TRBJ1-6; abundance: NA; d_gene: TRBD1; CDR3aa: CASNTITGGDSPLHF; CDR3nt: TGTGCCAGCAACACGATCACAGGGGGCGATTCACCCCTCCACTTT
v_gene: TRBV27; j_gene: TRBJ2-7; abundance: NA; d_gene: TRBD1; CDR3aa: CASMIRATGGRYEQYF; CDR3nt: TGTGCCAGCATGATCAGGGCGACAGGGGGCAGATACGAGCAGTACTTC
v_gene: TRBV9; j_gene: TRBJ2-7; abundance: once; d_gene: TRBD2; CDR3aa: CASSVGGTSGYEQYF; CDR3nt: TGTGCCAGCAGCGTAGGAGGGACTAGCGGTTACGAGCAGTACTTC
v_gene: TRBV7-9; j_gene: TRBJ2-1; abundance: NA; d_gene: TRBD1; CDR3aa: CASSFRQGNEQFF; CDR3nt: TGTGCCAGCAGCTTCCGACAGGGCAATGAGCAGTTCTTC
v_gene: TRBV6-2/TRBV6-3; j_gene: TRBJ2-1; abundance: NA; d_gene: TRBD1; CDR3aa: CASSGDSDLNEQFF; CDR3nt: TGTGCCAGCAGCGGGGACAGCGACCTGAATGAGCAGTTCTTC
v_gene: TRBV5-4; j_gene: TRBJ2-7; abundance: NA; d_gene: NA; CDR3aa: CASSFVQAEQYF; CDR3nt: TGTGCCAGCAGCTTCGTTCAGGCAGAGCAGTACTTC
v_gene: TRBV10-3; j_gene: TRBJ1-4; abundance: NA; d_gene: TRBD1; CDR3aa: CAISPGTGLNNEKLFF; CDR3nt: TGTGCCATCAGTCCCGGGACAGGGTTGAATAATGAAAAACTGTTTTTT
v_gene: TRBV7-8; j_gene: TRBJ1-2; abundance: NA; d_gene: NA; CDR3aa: CASSLHGRQGYTF; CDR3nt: TGTGCCAGCAGCTTACACGGGCGACAGGGCTACACCTTC
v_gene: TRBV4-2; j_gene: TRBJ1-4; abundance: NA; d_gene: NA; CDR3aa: CASSPGPGTQYATNEKLFF; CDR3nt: TGTGCCAGCAGCCCAGGGCCCGGGACTCAATATGCAACTAATGAAAAACTGTTTTTT
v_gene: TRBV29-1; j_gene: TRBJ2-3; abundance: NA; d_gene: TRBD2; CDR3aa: CSGNSGTAGTDTQYF; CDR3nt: TGCAGCGGAAATAGCGGGACCGCAGGGACAGATACGCAGTATTTT
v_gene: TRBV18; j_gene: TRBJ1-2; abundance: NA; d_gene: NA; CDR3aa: CASSPREREGYTF; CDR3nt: TGTGCCAGCTCACCCAGAGAGCGCGAGGGCTACACCTTC
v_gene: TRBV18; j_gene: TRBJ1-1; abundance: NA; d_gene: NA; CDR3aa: CASSPQTMNTEAFF; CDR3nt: TGTGCCAGCTCACCACAGACTATGAACACTGAAGCTTTCTTT
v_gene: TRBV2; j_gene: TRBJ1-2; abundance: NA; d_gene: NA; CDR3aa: CASSVEGVGYTF; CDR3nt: TGTGCCAGCAGTGTCGAGGGCGTTGGCTACACCTTC
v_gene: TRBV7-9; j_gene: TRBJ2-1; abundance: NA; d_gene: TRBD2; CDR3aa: CASRFARAGEAEQFF; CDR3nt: TGTGCCAGCAGGTTCGCCCGAGCGGGAGAGGCTGAGCAGTTCTTC
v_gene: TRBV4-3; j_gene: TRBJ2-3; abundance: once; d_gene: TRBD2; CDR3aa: CASSQDHRGGTDTQYF; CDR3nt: TGCGCCAGCAGCCAAGATCATCGGGGGGGGACAGATACGCAGTATTTT
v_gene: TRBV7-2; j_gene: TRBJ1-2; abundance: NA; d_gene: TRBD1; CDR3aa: CASSSQGGLGYTF; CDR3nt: TGTGCCAGCAGCTCACAGGGGGGTCTGGGCTACACCTTC
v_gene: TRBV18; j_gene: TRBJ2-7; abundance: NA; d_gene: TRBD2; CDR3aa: CASSPRPLAGGLLEQYF; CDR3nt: TGTGCCAGCTCACCACGGCCCCTAGCGGGGGGCTTGCTCGAGCAGTACTTC
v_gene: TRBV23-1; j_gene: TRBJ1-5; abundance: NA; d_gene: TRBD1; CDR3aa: CASSQRGQGDSNQPQHF; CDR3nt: TGCGCCAGCAGTCAAAGGGGACAGGGAGATAGCAATCAGCCCCAGCATTTT
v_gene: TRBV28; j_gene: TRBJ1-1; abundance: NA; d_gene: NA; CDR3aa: CASSLIGAVNTEAFF; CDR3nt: TGTGCCAGCAGTTTAATAGGGGCGGTGAACACTGAAGCTTTCTTT